The T cell receptor beta chain under discussion was sequenced for a study of T cells expressing NK-cell markers. On the study more broadly: Sequenced donors, eight in total, included seven who were HCMV-seropositive and one who was seronegative.

From germline, CDR1 is SNHLY and CDR2 FYNNEI. The CDR3 runs to 15 residues. Using the 5' RACE reads, TCRdb records one entry per CDR3 protein without DNA. The sample table includes around 260,000 distinct CDR3 sequences. The chain links TRBV2 to TRBJ2-2; TCRdb lists TRBD1, though no DNA is available to test this call. The receptor comes from a woman between 18 and 75 years old in good health. Sample: blood T cells: a sorted CD56 or NKG2C T cell subset, CD4+ or CD8+ T cells, or bulk PBMC T cells (not recorded which). CDR3 loop: CASSEVRGRTGELFF.